Each of the 20 T cell receptor beta chains below was sequenced from the same sample in a study of blood T cell repertoires in COVID-19. Here immunoSEQ multiplex PCR was the method, and the copy in TCRdb shows in-frame clones only, minus some. The sample includes about 250,000 clones, roughly 90% seen only once; the top ten take about 6.9%. Source material: PBMCs or T cells enriched from blood (not recorded which). The receptors here all came from a woman aged 30 to 39 with acute COVID-19.

This clone was detected once. This rearrangement joins TRBV28 to TRBJ1-5, with 11 positions matching TRBD1. With V trimmed by 7 bases and J by 7 bases, 9 bases remained unmatched. The CDR3 has 15 residues. Looked up from germline, CDR1 is MDHEN and CDR2 is SYDVKM. This CDR3 is CASNFPGQGGQPQHF. For the CDR3, the DNA is TGTGCCAGCAACTTCCCGGGACAGGGGGGACAGCCCCAGCATTTT.

In DNA form, the CDR3 reads TGTGCCATCAGTGACGGTGACTACGAGCAGTACTTC. It yields the protein CAISDGDYEQYF. The chain recombines TRBV10-3 with TRBJ2-7; D unclear. Germline values: CDR1 ENHRY, CDR2 SYGVKD. CDR3 length equals 12 residues. Between the trimmed V and J ends, which lost 3 bases and 3 bases, there was a span of 6 bases.

V gene TRBV6-5 combines with J gene TRBJ1-1; TRBD1 is a possible D gene (6 bases). Germline V lookup: CDR1 MNHEY, CDR2 SVGAGI. The germline V and J ends were trimmed by 0 bases and 6 bases, with 11 bases remaining between them. The CDR3 is 14 amino acids. As DNA, the CDR3 is TGTGCCAGCAGTTACTCGGGGGGGCTCTCTGAAGCTTTCTTT. Encoded protein: CASSYSGGLSEAFF.

V usage is TRBV7-9 and J usage is TRBJ2-5, with 9 nucleotides matching TRBD1. The J segment lost 3 bases and the V segment lost 5 bases, leaving 4 bases of the junction unmatched. Germline CDR1 reads SEHNR; CDR2 reads FQNEAQ (reference sequence). There are 14 residues in the CDR3. Written as DNA, the CDR3 is TGTGCCAGCAGCCTCCGGGACAGGGAAGAGACCCAGTACTTC. Translating gives CASSLRDREETQYF. Complete variable domain (other parts from reference TRBV7-9 and TRBJ2-5): DTGVSQNPRHKITKRGQNVTFRCDPISEHNRLYWYRQTLGQGPEFLTYFQNEAQLEKSRLLSDRFSAERPKGSFSTLEIQRTEQGDSAMYLCASSLRDREETQYFGPGTRLLVL.

The rearrangement links TRBV5-1 to TRBJ1-6; 10 nucleotides line up with TRBD1. The germline gives CDR1 SGHRS, CDR2 YFSETQ. The length of the CDR3 is 19 residues. Unmatched junction bases numbered 11, after V lost 0 bases and J lost 5 bases. CDR3 bases: TGCGCCAGCAGCTTGGCCCTAAGACAGGGGGCGAGGGATAATTCACCCCTCCACTTT. It is translated as CASSLALRQGARDNSPLHF.

For the CDR3, the DNA is TGTGCCAGCAGTGAAGGGACCAGGGGGTCCACGCAGTATTTT. Translating gives CASSEGTRGSTQYF. The rearrangement joins TRBV2 to TRBJ2-3, with 7 nucleotides matching TRBD1. V trimming: 1 base; J trimming: 9 bases; junction bases outside the gene matches: 7. Per the germline V gene, CDR1 is SNHLY and CDR2 is FYNNEI. The CDR3 sequence is 14 residues long.

J is TRBJ2-3 and V is TRBV6-1, with 7 bases fitting TRBD1. This CDR3 region has 15 residues. Trimming at V came to 3 bases and at J to 6 bases, leaving 9 bases not matched to a gene. The germline gives CDR1 MNHNS, CDR2 SASEGT. The CDR3 here is CASSEMDRILDTQYF. For the CDR3, the DNA is TGTGCCAGCAGTGAGATGGACAGGATTTTGGATACGCAGTATTTT.

V and J are TRBV11-2 and TRBJ2-7, with 10 nucleotides matching TRBD2. V was pared by 1 base and J by 3 bases, with 6 bases of the junction left unmatched. This CDR3 region has 16 residues. Germline V gene data show CDR1 as SGHAT and CDR2 as FQNNGV. CDR3 region: CASSLAASGGVYEQYF. The CDR3 DNA reads as TGTGCCAGCAGCTTAGCGGCTAGCGGGGGTGTCTACGAGCAGTACTTC. The whole variable domain, filled in from reference TRBV11-2 and TRBJ2-7, reads EAGVAQSPRYKIIEKRQSVAFWCNPISGHATLYWYQQILGQGPKLLIQFQNNGVVDDSQLPKDRFSAERLKGVDSTLKIQPAKLEDSAVYLCASSLAASGGVYEQYFGPGTRLTVT.

V and J are TRBV2 and TRBJ1-1, with D perhaps matching TRBD1 (6 bases). CDR1 is SNHLY, CDR2 FYNNEI, per germline. V lost 6 bases and J lost 3, with 17 bases in between. This CDR3 comprises 15 residues. The CDR3 is CASSAGRGSHTEAFF. CDR3 DNA: TGTGCCAGCAGCGCCGGAAGGGGGTCGCACACTGAAGCTTTCTTT.

The rearrangement uses TRBV7-3 and TRBJ1-1, with 7 nucleotides matching TRBD1. V trimming: 5 bases; J trimming: 5 bases; junction bases outside the gene matches: 8. CDR3 length: 14 amino acids. CDR1 is SGHTA, CDR2 FQGTGA, per germline. CDR3 amino acids: CASSPTGPGTEAFF. In nucleotides, the CDR3 is TGTGCCAGCAGCCCGACAGGGCCGGGAACTGAAGCTTTCTTT.

V is TRBV28 and J is TRBJ1-1; TRBD1 is a possible D gene (5 bases). The V and J ends lost 9 bases and 0 bases respectively, with 11 bases between them. This CDR3 is 13 amino acids long. Per germline, CDR1 MDHEN and CDR2 SYDVKM. The CDR3 DNA follows: TGTGCCAGTGACAGTCACATGAACACTGAAGCTTTCTTT. It yields the protein CASDSHMNTEAFF.

The chain combines TRBV27 with TRBJ2-7; weak D call: TRBD1 (6 bases). Trimming pared 5 bases from V and 2 bases from J, leaving 13 bases between. There are 14 residues in the CDR3. Germline V lookup: CDR1 MNHEY, CDR2 SMNVEV (reference sequence). The CDR3 DNA is TGTGCCAGCAGTCCGCTTGGACAGCCCTACGAGCAGTACTTC. Protein: CASSPLGQPYEQYF.

CDR3 sequence reads: CASTPRGLSSHSPSSTDTQYF. CDR3 DNA: TGTGCCAGCACTCCCCGGGGACTTAGCAGCCATTCACCCTCTAGCACAGATACGCAGTATTTT. J is TRBJ2-3 and V is TRBV27; a possible D gene is TRBD2 (6 bases). Deletions cut 7 bases from V and 0 bases from J, with 32 bases between. The CDR3 contains 21 residues. Germline CDR1 and CDR2: MNHEY and SMNVEV (reference sequence).

This chain connects TRBV28 to TRBJ2-3; D gene uncertain. From germline, CDR1 is MDHEN and CDR2 SYDVKM. Trimming stripped 3 bases from V and 1 base from J, with 5 bases between. The CDR3 has 13 amino acids. CDR3 bases: TGTGCCAGCAGTTTGGCGGGCACAGATACGCAGTATTTT. The encoded protein is CASSLAGTDTQYF.

Points on this clone: The same CDR3 can be traced to other DNA sequences in this sample. The chain recombines TRBV7-3 with TRBJ2-3; 8 bases match TRBD2. The V gene end was trimmed by 5 bases and the J gene end by 1 base; junction bases not matched to a gene: 2. Germline V CDR1 and CDR2: SGHTA, FQGTGA. CDR3 length: 14 amino acids. The CDR3 spells CASSRRGGTDTQYF. In nucleotides, the CDR3 is TGTGCCAGCAGCAGGCGGGGGGGCACAGATACGCAGTATTTT.

The chain employs TRBV28 and TRBJ1-6, with a weak D call TRBD1 (6 bases). The length of the CDR3 is 16 residues. Between the trimmed V and J ends, which lost 6 bases and 4 bases, there was a span of 16 bases. CDR1 MDHEN and CDR2 SYDVKM come from the germline V gene. The CDR3 protein is CASSRIRQAYNSPLHF. The CDR3 coding sequence is TGTGCCAGCAGCCGCATCCGACAGGCTTATAATTCACCCCTCCACTTT. The full variable domain, completed using reference TRBV28 and TRBJ1-6, is DVKVTQSSRYLVKRTGEKVFLECVQDMDHENMFWYRQDPGLGLRLIYFSYDVKMKEKGDIPEGYSVSREKKERFSLILESASTNQTSMYLCASSRIRQAYNSPLHFGNGTRLTVT.

The chain links TRBV7-9 to TRBJ2-4; D is unclear. The V and J ends lost 2 bases and 10 bases respectively, with 15 bases between them. Per germline, CDR1 SEHNR and CDR2 FQNEAQ (reference sequence). The CDR3 extends over 14 amino acids. The CDR3 region has the DNA TGTGCCAGCAGCTTAAGTTCGGTGGCGGAAATTCAGTACTTC. Translated, it gives CASSLSSVAEIQYF.

The rearrangement joins TRBV28 to TRBJ1-4; D is unresolved. V shed 6 bases and J shed 6 bases, with 8 bases lying between them. This CDR3 has 12 amino acids. Germline V CDR1 and CDR2: MDHEN, SYDVKM. The CDR3 nucleotides read TGTGCCAGCAGGGAGGAGGATGAAAAACTGTTTTTT. It encodes CASREEDEKLFF.

The rearrangement links TRBV4-1 to TRBJ1-6, with D maybe TRBD1 (6 bases). The CDR3 totals 16 residues. The V gene's germline CDR1 is MGHRA and CDR2 YSYEKL. Trimming removed 3 bases at V and 0 bases at J, with 9 bases between. Written as DNA, the CDR3 is TGCGCCAGCAGCCACGGGACATCCTCCTATAATTCACCCCTCCACTTT. It specifies CASSHGTSSYNSPLHF.

The genes are TRBV4-1 and TRBJ2-7, with 14 bases identical to TRBD2. This CDR3 spans 16 amino acids. V dropped 2 bases and J dropped 4; count of bases not matched to a gene: 4. The germline gives CDR1 MGHRA, CDR2 YSYEKL. CDR3 bases: TGCGCCAGCAGCCAAAAGGGACTAGCGGGAGTTTACGAGCAGTACTTC. This codes for CASSQKGLAGVYEQYF.